The 30 T cell receptor beta chains presented below share a single source sample, sequenced in a study of prognosis after radiotherapy for stage I lung cancer. With two-round multiplex PCR, TCR beta CDR3 sequences were amplified from genomic DNA. Primers (each specific to one TRBV or TRBJ gene) were used in first-round PCR. TCRdb itself ran the multiplex PCR reads through MiXCR, one entry per CDR3 protein. The table shows about 18,000 distinct CDR3 sequences, with over 15% occurring only once. The specimen was PBMCs, collected before or after stereotactic body radiation therapy (not recorded which). These receptors were taken from a donor over 45 with non-small cell lung cancer.

By share, this clonotype ranks as medium-sized. This chain connects TRBV2 to TRBJ1-4; TRBD1 is a possible D gene (5 bases). This CDR3 spans 14 amino acids. Germline values: CDR1 SNHLY, CDR2 FYNNEI. Trimming left V 6 bases short and J 5 bases short, with 13 bases between. CDR3 loop: CASREGLQNEKLFF. As DNA, the CDR3 is TGTGCCAGCAGGGAGGGACTTCAAAATGAAAAACTGTTTTTT.

This clonotype was found a few times. J is TRBJ2-7 and V is TRBV5-1, with D perhaps TRBD1 (5 bases). CDR1 and CDR2 (germline): SGHRS, YFSETQ. Between the trimmed V and J ends, which lost 2 bases and 4 bases, there was a span of 13 bases. The CDR3 has 14 amino acids. Here the CDR3 DNA reads TGCGCCAGCAGCTTAGACAGCACCACGTACGAGCAGTACTTC. Translated, it gives CASSLDSTTYEQYF. The full variable domain, rest sourced from reference TRBV5-1 and TRBJ2-7, is KAGVTQTPRYLIKTRGQQVTLSCSPISGHRSVSWYQQTPGQGLQFLFEYFSETQRNKGNFPGRFSGRQFSNSRSEMNVSTLELGDSALYLCASSLDSTTYEQYFGPGTRLTVT.

This clonotype is termed medium-sized (0.01 to 0.1%). This chain joins TRBV7-2 and TRBJ2-7, with TRBD1 matching 8 bases. The V and J ends lost 5 bases and 0 bases, in that order; junction bases with no gene match: 3. Germline values: CDR1 SGHTA, CDR2 FQGNSA. The CDR3 has 14 residues. CDR3 region: CASSRDRSSYEQYF. As DNA, the CDR3 is TGTGCCAGCAGCCGGGACAGGAGCTCCTACGAGCAGTACTTC.

This clonotype was picked up many times. The chain uses TRBV11-3 and TRBJ1-1; D gene uncertain. Germline V gene lookup returns CDR1 SGHNT and CDR2 YENEEA. The CDR3 has 13 residues. The V and J ends lost 0 bases and 7 bases respectively, with 9 bases between them. The CDR3 DNA reads as TGTGCCAGCAGCTTAGAAGATGGGAGTGAAGCTTTCTTT. This translates into CASSLEDGSEAFF.

This clonotype was observed many times. The chain links TRBV20-1 to TRBJ2-3; D remains unclear. CDR1 and CDR2 from the germline V gene are DFQATT and SNEGSKA (reference sequence). There are 13 residues in the CDR3. Trimming removed 6 bases at V and 1 base at J, with 11 bases between. As DNA, the CDR3 is TGCAGTGCAAATCTCCCCGGCACAGATACGCAGTATTTT. It is translated as CSANLPGTDTQYF.

At least ten counts were recorded for this clonotype. J is TRBJ2-7 and V is TRBV9; D is undetermined. The CDR3 covers 15 residues. V shed 0 bases and J shed 2 bases, with 12 bases lying between them. From germline, CDR1 is SGDLS and CDR2 YYNGEE. CDR3 in amino acids: CASSVEQYSPYEQYF. CDR3 bases: TGTGCCAGCAGCGTAGAGCAATACTCCCCCTACGAGCAGTACTTC. The full variable domain, with the rest looked up from reference TRBV9 and TRBJ2-7, is DSGVTQTPKHLITATGQRVTLRCSPRSGDLSVYWYQQSLDQGLQFLIQYYNGEERAKGNILERFSAQQFPDLHSELNLSSLELGDSALYFCASSVEQYSPYEQYFGPGTRLTVT.

Worth noting for this clonotype: This may be a read error, as it is one base from a much larger clone. The chain employs TRBV6-5 and TRBJ2-4; TRBD2 matches 10 bases. There are 17 residues in the CDR3. Germline CDR1 is MNHEY and CDR2 is SVGAGI. The CDR3, as DNA: TGTGCCAGCAGTTACTCGCGGCTAGCGGGGGCCAAAAACATTAAGTACTTC. As protein: CASSYSRLAGAKNIKYF.

Ten or more counts support this clonotype. The rearrangement joins TRBV20-1 to TRBJ2-5; D is possibly TRBD1 or TRBD2 (5 bases each). The V gene's germline CDR1 is DFQATT and CDR2 SNEGSKA (reference sequence). The germline V and J ends were trimmed by 3 bases and 1 base, with 18 bases remaining between them. CDR3 length equals 16 residues. This chain's CDR3 is CSASPPVGRTQETQYF. The DNA of the CDR3 is TGCAGTGCTAGCCCCCCTGTGGGACGGACCCAAGAGACCCAGTACTTC.

The sample holds many counts of this clonotype. This chain joins TRBV11-2 and TRBJ1-3; TRBD1 matches 9 bases. V lost 0 bases and J lost 2; bases outside the gene matches: 2. Germline V gene lookup returns CDR1 SGHAT and CDR2 FQNNGV. CDR3 size: 16 residues. The CDR3 DNA reads as TGTGCCAGCAGCTTAGATGGACAGGGGACTGGAAACACCATATATTTT. Translating it yields CASSLDGQGTGNTIYF.

The rearrangement joins TRBV2 to TRBJ1-2; D ambiguous. The CDR3 spans 14 residues. CDR1 is SNHLY and CDR2 is FYNNEI in the germline V gene. V lost 8 bases to trimming and J lost 2 bases, with 15 bases between them. The CDR3 loop reads CASETRQGNYGYTF. The CDR3 DNA sequence: TGTGCCAGCGAGACTCGTCAAGGGAACTATGGCTACACCTTC.

Notes on this clonotype: Since a far larger clone is one base different, this is likely a read error. The chain couples TRBV6-2 or TRBV6-3 to TRBJ2-5, with D possibly matching TRBD2 (6 bases). V was clipped by 10 bases and J by 4 bases, with 13 bases between them. Looked up from germline, CDR1 is MNHEY and CDR2 is SVGEGT. The CDR3 covers 12 residues. The CDR3 here is CAITEGRETQYF. The CDR3 coding sequence is TGTGCCATCACGGAGGGGAGAGAGACCCAGTACTTC.

As regards this clonotype: Since a much larger clone is just one base distant, this may be a read error. This chain joins TRBV18 and TRBJ2-5, with D tentatively TRBD2 (5 bases). The CDR3 length is 14 residues. Germline CDR1 KGHSH, CDR2 LQKENI. Between the trimmed V and J ends, which lost 3 bases and 2 bases, there was a span of 10 bases. The CDR3 region has the DNA TGTGCCAGCTCACCGCGGACTTGTCAAGAGACCCAGTACTTC. This codes for CASSPRTCQETQYF.

By sample fraction, this clonotype is medium-sized. V is TRBV6-1 and J is TRBJ2-7; 12 nucleotides agree with TRBD2. The CDR3 extends over 15 amino acids. Per the germline V gene, CDR1 is MNHNS and CDR2 is SASEGT. V gave up 4 bases and J gave up 3 bases; unmatched junction bases: 4. CDR3 loop: CASSAGLAGNYEQYF. CDR3 in DNA: TGTGCCAGCAGTGCTGGACTAGCGGGGAACTACGAGCAGTACTTC.

This clonotype was picked up many times. V is TRBV27 and J is TRBJ1-2; D unresolved. Germline loops: CDR1 MNHEY, CDR2 SMNVEV (reference sequence). V dropped 6 bases and J dropped 3 bases, with 11 bases sitting between them. The CDR3 is 13 residues long. CDR3: CASRTSRDYGYTF. The CDR3, as DNA: TGTGCCAGCAGAACAAGTAGGGACTATGGCTACACCTTC.

There are many counts of this clonotype. The chain is built from TRBV7-9 and TRBJ2-2; 8 bases map to TRBD2. Trimming at V came to 6 bases and at J to 7 bases, leaving 7 bases not matched to a gene. The germline V gene encodes CDR1 SEHNR and CDR2 FQNEAQ (reference sequence). The CDR3 has 14 residues. The CDR3 loop reads CASSHAGGYGELFF. The CDR3 DNA reads TGTGCCAGCAGTCATGCGGGGGGCTACGGGGAGCTGTTTTTT.

In this sample, this clonotype turned up many times. The DNA of the CDR3 is TGTGCCACCAGCCATTACACGGGAGGCAGCACAGATACGCAGTATTTT. This encodes CATSHYTGGSTDTQYF. V gene TRBV24-1 combines with J gene TRBJ2-3; 7 nucleotides align to TRBD2. This CDR3 spans 16 amino acids. Trimming at V came to 7 bases and at J to 0 bases, leaving 9 bases not matched to a gene. Germline V gene sequence: CDR1 KGHDR, CDR2 SFDVKD.

This clonotype was counted many times. This chain uses TRBV12-3 or TRBV12-4 with TRBJ2-7; the match to TRBD2 covers 7 bases. This CDR3 has 13 residues. J gave up 7 bases and V 3 bases, and 6 bases lay outside the gene matches. The DNA of the CDR3 is TGTGCCAGCAGTTTCTCGGCGGGAGTAGAGCAGTACTTC. The encoded protein is CASSFSAGVEQYF.

This clonotype appeared many times. The chain joins TRBV4-1 to TRBJ1-3, with 8 positions matching TRBD1. The ends lost 4 bases at V and 4 bases at J; junction bases unmatched: 15. In germline, CDR1 is MGHRA, CDR2 YSYEKL. The CDR3 is 18 residues long. This CDR3 is CASSLQLKPGTGGNTIYF. The CDR3 DNA reads TGCGCCAGCAGCCTACAACTAAAACCCGGGACAGGAGGAAACACCATATATTTT.

The table lists this clonotype with many counts. The rearrangement links TRBV25-1 to TRBJ2-7, with D perhaps being TRBD1 or TRBD2 (5 bases each). CDR3 length: 11 residues. V dropped 3 bases and J dropped 9 bases, with 9 bases sitting between them. CDR1 is MGHDK, CDR2 SYGVNS, per germline. The CDR3 here is CASSEGVGQYF. In DNA, the CDR3 is TGTGCCAGCAGTGAGGGGGTGGGGCAGTACTTC.

The sample holds many counts of this clonotype. This chain links TRBV6-7 with TRBJ1-3; 8 bases agree with TRBD1. TRBV6-7 is recorded as an ORF, its role being uncertain. V shed 4 bases and J 0 bases; nucleotides not matched to a gene: 8. This CDR3 contains 17 residues. CDR3 nucleotides: TGTGCCAGCAGTTCCGATCGACAGGGGCTCTCTGGAAACACCATATATTTT. This encodes CASSSDRQGLSGNTIYF.

This clonotype was seen repeatedly, ten times or more. The chain links TRBV5-1 to TRBJ1-3; D remains ambiguous. The CDR3 sequence is 14 residues long. Trimming removed 5 bases at V and 0 bases at J, with 9 bases between. Germline CDR1 and CDR2: SGHRS and YFSETQ. The CDR3 here is CASRTEVSGNTIYF. The CDR3 DNA sequence: TGCGCCAGCAGAACGGAGGTCTCTGGAAACACCATATATTTT.

About this clonotype itself: With only one base between it and a far larger clone, this is likely a read error. The rearrangement uses TRBV12-3 or TRBV12-4 and TRBJ1-2; D is ambiguous. The CDR3 covers 14 residues. For the CDR3, the DNA is TGTGCCGGCAGTGAAGCGAACGGATGGGATGGCTACACCTTC. Translation gives CAGSEANGWDGYTF.

This clonotype occurred many times. This sequence joins TRBV5-1 and TRBJ2-3; D unclear. Per the germline V gene, CDR1 is SGHRS and CDR2 is YFSETQ. Between the trimmed V and J ends, which lost 5 bases and 5 bases, there was a span of 12 bases. CDR3 length equals 13 residues. The CDR3 DNA reads as TGCGCCAGCAGTCCCTTGGTTGGAGATACGCAGTATTTT. It codes for CASSPLVGDTQYF.

This clonotype was detected ten times or more. V and J are TRBV5-1 and TRBJ2-1; 9 bases are shared with TRBD2. The CDR3 totals 15 residues. Losses at the gene ends were 0 bases for V and 4 bases for J; bases not matched to a gene: 2. The germline V gene encodes CDR1 SGHRS and CDR2 YFSETQ. CDR3: CASSLAAGGYNEQFF. DNA for the CDR3: TGCGCCAGCAGCTTGGCGGCGGGGGGGTACAATGAGCAGTTCTTC.

Many counts were recorded for this clonotype. The chain links TRBV3-1 to TRBJ1-1; no clear D. The CDR3 extends over 14 amino acids. Germline CDR1 and CDR2: LGHDT and YNNKEL (reference sequence). The V and J ends lost 4 bases and 2 bases respectively, with 11 bases between them. CDR3 in amino acids: CASSRQPDNTEAFF. Here the CDR3 DNA reads TGTGCCAGCAGCCGACAACCCGATAACACTGAAGCTTTCTTT.

This clonotype was observed a single time. The J gene is TRBJ2-7, the V gene TRBV6-1; 10 positions match TRBD1. Germline CDR1 reads MNHNS; CDR2 reads SASEGT. The CDR3 loop spans 15 amino acids. The CDR3 spells CAGSEWDRGPYEQYV. DNA of the CDR3: TGTGCAGGCAGTGAATGGGACAGGGGACCCTACGAGCAGTACGTC.

This clonotype has a count of ten or more. The V gene is TRBV7-6, the J gene TRBJ1-4, with D possibly being TRBD1 (5 bases). In germline, CDR1 is SGHVS, CDR2 FNYEAQ. CDR3 length: 14 residues. The germline V and J ends were trimmed by 3 bases and 3 bases, with 8 bases remaining between them. CDR3 sequence reads: CASSFGAANEKLFF. CDR3 nucleotides: TGTGCCAGCAGCTTTGGGGCGGCTAATGAAAAACTGTTTTTT.

This clonotype was seen a single time. The chain has TRBV7-2 and TRBJ2-7, with 9 bases fitting TRBD1. Trimming took 4 bases from V and 2 from J; bases not matched to a gene: 6. Germline CDR1 and CDR2: SGHTA and FQGNSA. This CDR3 contains 15 residues. The CDR3 nucleotides read TGTACCAGCAGCTCCTCCGGGACAGGGACCTACGAGCAGTACTTC. This translates into CTSSSSGTGTYEQYF.

The sample holds many counts of this clonotype. This chain connects TRBV15 to TRBJ2-2; tentatively, D is TRBD1 or TRBD2 (5 bases each). Germline V lookup: CDR1 LNHNV, CDR2 YYDKDF (reference sequence). The CDR3 has 18 residues. V lost 0 bases and J 3 bases, leaving 17 bases between the germline ends. For the CDR3, the DNA is TGTGCCACCAGCAGAGATCTGGGTTGGGACCAGGACACCGGGGAGCTGTTTTTT. This codes for CATSRDLGWDQDTGELFF.

Many counts were recorded for this clonotype. The V call is TRBV7-9, the J call TRBJ2-7; 8 bases line up with TRBD1. V gave up 2 bases and J gave up 6 bases; unmatched junction bases: 12. Germline CDR1 reads SEHNR; CDR2 reads FQNEAQ (reference sequence). CDR3 size: 16 residues. The CDR3, as DNA: TGTGCCAGCAGCTTACTAACATCCGGACAGGGTGGCGAGCAGTACGTC. It translates to CASSLLTSGQGGEQYV.